What follows are 23 T cell receptor beta chains derived from one specimen sequenced in a study of blood T cell repertoires in COVID-19. Clones were read by immunoSEQ multiplex PCR, and TCRdb kept only the in-frame ones, dropping some. The sample contains around 200,000 clones, around 83% of which appear only once. The sequencing input was peripheral blood. Receptor source: a woman older than 75 with acute or convalescent COVID-19.

This sequence joins TRBV5-4 and TRBJ1-4; the D gene is possibly TRBD1 (6 bases). Germline V gene lookup returns CDR1 SGHNT and CDR2 YYREEE (reference sequence). This CDR3 contains 14 residues. V dropped 7 bases and J dropped 6 bases, with 16 bases sitting between them. The CDR3 region is CASSPGGRDEKLFF. DNA for the CDR3: TGTGCCAGCTCCCCTGGGGGCCGGGATGAAAAACTGTTTTTT.

This chain connects TRBV3-1 (or the pseudogene TRBV3-2) to TRBJ1-1; TRBD1 matches 7 bases. CDR3 size: 12 residues. The germline V gene has CDR1 LGHDT and CDR2 YNNKEL (reference sequence). The trim removed 5 bases at V and 9 bases at J, leaving 6 bases unmatched. DNA for the CDR3: TGTGCCAGCAGCGTATCACAGGGGCAAGCTTTCTTT. This sequence encodes CASSVSQGQAFF.

This chain links TRBV2 with TRBJ2-3; 9 bases agree with TRBD2. V dropped 4 bases and J dropped 0; count of bases not matched to a gene: 5. This CDR3 has 16 residues. Germline CDR1 reads SNHLY; CDR2 reads FYNNEI. The CDR3 DNA is TGTGCCAGCAGTGCCCGGACTAGCGTAAGCACAGATACGCAGTATTTT. Its translation is CASSARTSVSTDTQYF. Full variable domain (missing parts from reference TRBV2 and TRBJ2-3): EPEVTQTPSHQVTQMGQEVILRCVPISNHLYFYWYRQILGQKVEFLVSFYNNEISEKSEIFDDQFSVERPDGSNFTLKIRSTKLEDSAMYFCASSARTSVSTDTQYFGPGTRLTVL.

This clone was found once. The chain combines TRBV19 with TRBJ2-1; D is possibly TRBD2 (5 bases). The germline V and J ends were trimmed by 6 bases and 2 bases, with 14 bases remaining between them. Germline V lookup: CDR1 LNHDA, CDR2 SQIVND (reference sequence). The length of the CDR3 is 15 residues. The CDR3: CASSRTGIAYNEQFF. The CDR3 DNA reads TGTGCCAGTAGCCGGACTGGCATTGCCTACAATGAGCAGTTCTTC.

The chain couples TRBV7-2 to TRBJ2-7; TRBD2 matches 7 bases. J was trimmed by 1 base and V by 5 bases; bases with no gene match: 11. Germline CDR1 and CDR2: SGHTA and FQGNSA. CDR3 size: 16 residues. The CDR3 nucleotides are TGTGCCAGCAGCCCAAGGCGGGCTAGCGGATCCTACGAGCAGTACTTC. It codes for CASSPRRASGSYEQYF.

The V call is TRBV29-1, the J call TRBJ2-7, with D possibly matching TRBD2 (6 bases). The CDR3 contains 15 residues. CDR1 SQVTM and CDR2 ANQGSEA come from the germline V gene. The V gene lost 3 bases and the J gene lost 0 bases, with 15 bases spanning the gap. The CDR3 sequence is CSVEGGRRSSYEQYF. The CDR3 bases are TGCAGCGTTGAGGGGGGACGGAGGAGCTCCTACGAGCAGTACTTC.

The chain combines TRBV11-2 with TRBJ2-3; TRBD2 agrees at 11 bases. Germline values: CDR1 SGHAT, CDR2 FQNNGV. The CDR3 consists of 16 residues. The ends lost 6 bases at V and 2 bases at J; junction bases unmatched: 7. The CDR3 sequence: CASSGGTSGVTDTQYF. The DNA for the CDR3 is TGTGCCAGCAGTGGAGGGACTAGCGGAGTCACAGATACGCAGTATTTT.

The chain employs TRBV18 and TRBJ1-2, with a tentative D call TRBD1 (5 bases). V lost 5 bases, J lost 2 bases, and 9 bases lay in between. CDR1 and CDR2 from the germline V gene are KGHSH and LQKENI. This CDR3 spans 13 amino acids. The CDR3 DNA reads as TGTGCCAGCTCAGTGCAGGGCAACTATGGCTACACCTTC. Its translation: CASSVQGNYGYTF.

The V and J genes are TRBV27 and TRBJ1-6; D remains unclear. Germline assignment: CDR1 MNHEY and CDR2 SMNVEV (reference sequence). The V end was cut by 6 bases, the J end by 4 bases, with 13 bases between. This CDR3 region has 15 residues. This CDR3 reads CASSLEALYNSPLHF. In nucleotides, the CDR3 is TGTGCCAGCAGCCTTGAAGCGTTGTATAATTCACCCCTCCACTTT.

This clone was seen a few times. This chain uses TRBV6-5 with TRBJ1-1; D is perhaps TRBD1 (5 bases). The CDR3 sequence is 12 residues long. Germline CDR1 MNHEY, CDR2 SVGAGI. Trimming stripped 10 bases from V and 4 bases from J, with 13 bases between. This chain's CDR3 is CATLWGGTEAFF. The CDR3 region has the DNA TGTGCCACCCTTTGGGGGGGCACTGAAGCTTTCTTT.

This CDR3 is CASSTGNSYEQYF. The CDR3 coding sequence is TGTGCCAGCAGTACAGGTAATTCCTACGAGCAGTACTTC. V gene TRBV27 combines with J gene TRBJ2-7, with D tentatively TRBD1 (5 bases). Germline V lookup: CDR1 MNHEY, CDR2 SMNVEV (reference sequence). This CDR3 has 13 amino acids. V lost 5 bases, J lost 1 base, and 9 bases lay in between.

The chain employs TRBV24-1 and TRBJ2-1; 8 nucleotides align to TRBD2. The CDR3 extends over 16 amino acids. Trimming took 4 bases from V and 1 from J; bases not matched to a gene: 5. From germline, CDR1 is KGHDR and CDR2 SFDVKD. In nucleotides, the CDR3 is TGTGCCACCAGTGACACAAGCGGGAGTTCCTACAATGAGCAGTTCTTC. Its translation is CATSDTSGSSYNEQFF.

The V call is TRBV28, the J call TRBJ1-5; D is uncertain. This CDR3 has 16 amino acids. V dropped 2 bases and J dropped 0 bases, with 11 bases sitting between them. Germline V gives CDR1 MDHEN, CDR2 SYDVKM. The CDR3 DNA is TGTGCCAGCAGTTTAGGAGGCGGATATAGCAATCAGCCCCAGCATTTT. The encoded protein is CASSLGGGYSNQPQHF.

This clone came up a few times. V usage is TRBV7-3 and J usage is TRBJ1-6; TRBD1 matches 7 bases. In germline, CDR1 is SGHTA, CDR2 FQGTGA. Germline trimming cut 3 bases from V and 6 bases from J; bases unmatched to any gene: 2. The CDR3 consists of 14 residues. The CDR3 loop reads CASSLGQSNSPLHF. The DNA for the CDR3 is TGTGCCAGCAGCTTGGGACAGTCTAATTCACCCCTCCACTTT.

The chain has TRBV28 and TRBJ1-2, with D tentatively TRBD1 (6 bases). V dropped 10 bases and J dropped 7 bases, with 16 bases sitting between them. Per the germline V gene, CDR1 is MDHEN and CDR2 is SYDVKM. CDR3 length: 12 residues. The chain's CDR3 is CATNTGSLGYTF. CDR3 bases: TGTGCCACAAATACAGGGTCCCTTGGCTACACCTTC.

The chain uses TRBV7-3 and TRBJ2-7, with D unresolved. Per the germline V gene, CDR1 is SGHTA and CDR2 is FQGTGA. The CDR3 is 15 amino acids. V was cut by 5 bases and J by 0 bases, with 14 bases left in between. The CDR3 DNA follows: TGTGCCAGCAGCATCCAGGCAGGTGGCTCCTACGAGCAGTACTTC. Protein product: CASSIQAGGSYEQYF.

V is TRBV24-1 and J is TRBJ1-4; TRBD1 matches at 9 bases. Germline assignment: CDR1 KGHDR and CDR2 SFDVKD. V gave up 0 bases and J gave up 0 bases; unmatched junction bases: 4. CDR3 size: 18 residues. The CDR3 here is CATSDLRTGVATNEKLFF. Written as DNA, the CDR3 is TGTGCCACCAGTGATTTGAGGACAGGGGTTGCAACTAATGAAAAACTGTTTTTT.

V gene TRBV2 combines with J gene TRBJ2-7; 11 bases line up with TRBD2. The CDR3 runs to 13 residues. Germline CDR1 reads SNHLY; CDR2 reads FYNNEI. V gave up 9 bases and J gave up 7 bases; unmatched junction bases: 8. The CDR3 DNA reads as TGTGCCAGACGTCTAGCGGGAGGTGGAGAGCAGTACTTC. Translation gives CARRLAGGGEQYF.

The rearrangement links TRBV3-1 (or the pseudogene TRBV3-2) to TRBJ1-1; D remains ambiguous. Germline assignment: CDR1 LGHDT and CDR2 YNNKEL (reference sequence). V was clipped by 4 bases and J by 6 bases, with 12 bases between them. The CDR3 totals 13 residues. In DNA form, the CDR3 reads TGTGCCAGCAGCCCCAGGATCCGTGCTGAAGCTTTCTTT. Translation: CASSPRIRAEAFF.

The V and J genes are TRBV10-3 and TRBJ2-5; TRBD1 aligns across 10 bases. Unmatched junction bases numbered 7, after V lost 5 bases and J lost 4 bases. The CDR3 contains 15 residues. The germline V gene has CDR1 ENHRY and CDR2 SYGVKD. CDR3 in DNA: TGTGCCATCAGTCCGACAGGGGGCTCGGGAGAGACCCAGTACTTC. Its translation: CAISPTGGSGETQYF.

CDR3 sequence reads: CASSIGQAGNEQFF. In nucleotides, the CDR3 is TGCGCCAGCAGCATAGGACAAGCAGGGAATGAGCAGTTCTTC. The rearrangement uses TRBV5-1 and TRBJ2-1, with TRBD1 as a possible D gene (5 bases). Trimming shortened V by 4 bases and J by 7 bases, and 15 bases separated the two germline ends. This CDR3 is 14 amino acids long. Per the germline V gene, CDR1 is SGHRS and CDR2 is YFSETQ.

The chain carries TRBV25-1 and TRBJ2-5; unclear D gene. V was shortened by 9 bases and J by 2 bases, with 4 bases between the two germline ends. The CDR3 extends over 10 amino acids. Germline loops: CDR1 MGHDK, CDR2 SYGVNS. The CDR3 region is CASNQETQYF. CDR3 sequence (DNA): TGTGCCAGTAATCAAGAGACCCAGTACTTC.

This sequence joins TRBV18 and TRBJ1-1; TRBD1 agrees at 8 bases. The junction had 3 bases not matched to a gene; V was cut back by 6 bases and J by 3 bases. Per germline, CDR1 KGHSH and CDR2 LQKENI. The CDR3 length is 13 residues. The CDR3 loop reads CASSPTGDTEAFF. CDR3 DNA sequence: TGTGCCAGCTCGCCGACAGGGGACACTGAAGCTTTCTTT. Together with reference TRBV18 and TRBJ1-1, the CDR3 gives the full variable domain: NAGVMQNPRHLVRRRGQEARLRCSPMKGHSHVYWYRQLPEEGLKFMVYLQKENIIDESGMPKERFSAEFPKEGPSILRIQQVVRGDSAAYFCASSPTGDTEAFFGQGTRLTVV.